Each of the 2 T cell receptor beta chains below was sequenced from the same sample in a study of T cells in Graves' hyperthyroidism and ophthalmopathy. RNA transcripts gave rise to amplified TCR beta CDR3 regions. The study used the HTBI primer set for a first-round RT-PCR of the TCR CDR3. A single record per CDR3 protein comes from TCRdb applying MiXCR to the multiplex PCR reads. The data show 700,000 or so distinct CDR3 sequences, over 15% seen once. The sample comprised blood. All receptors derive from a man between 18 and 29 years old with Graves' hyperthyroidism.

This clonotype was detected a few times. The J gene is TRBJ2-7, the V gene TRBV29-1, with D possibly being TRBD1 (6 bases). CDR1 and CDR2 (germline): SQVTM, ANQGSEA. The CDR3 is made up of 14 amino acids. V lost 5 bases, J lost 0 bases, and 14 bases lay in between. CDR3 residues: CSVTDRLSSYEQYF. CDR3 in DNA: TGCAGCGTTACTGACAGGCTGAGCTCCTACGAGCAGTACTTC.

Details on this clonotype: A clone one base away is much larger, so this may be a read error. The chain uses TRBV2 and TRBJ1-2; D gene unclear. The CDR3 contains 14 residues. Germline V gene lookup returns CDR1 SNHLY and CDR2 FYNNEI. CDR3 sequence (DNA): TGTGACAGCAGTGACGGAAGATTCCTATATGGCTACACCTTC. The encoded protein is CDSSDGRFLYGYTF. Supplemented by reference TRBV2 and TRBJ1-2, the full variable domain reads EPEVTQTPSHQVTQMGQEVILRCVPISNHLYFYWYRQILGQKVEFLVSFYNNEISEKSEIFDDQFSVERPDGSNFTLKIRSTKLEDSAMYFCDSSDGRFLYGYTFGSGTRLTVV.